This T cell receptor (beta chain) derives from a study of blood T cell repertoires in COVID-19. Turning to the study itself: Material from acute and convalescent COVID-19 was sourced from the United States, Italy and Spain. In each case, the material was cDNA or gDNA derived from T cells, B-cell-depleted T cells, or PBMCs.

Authors' data handling: It was from reference gene primer amplification that nucleated cell counts were estimated. Generated by immunoSEQ multiplex PCR, the TCRdb table keeps only in-frame clones and is missing some. For V, J and clone size, that table is used; D and trimming come from the DNA. The sample shows roughly 110,000 clones, approximately 88% of them seen only once. The CDR3 spans 15 residues. V lost 2 bases, J lost 1 base, and 4 bases stayed unmatched. CDR1 is MDHEN and CDR2 is SYDVKM in the germline V gene. The chain employs TRBV28 and TRBJ2-5, with 7 bases that match TRBD1. This TCR was recovered from a man aged 45-60 years with active or convalescent COVID-19. Sequencing input: peripheral blood. The CDR3 is CASSLGGQFQETQYF. CDR3 DNA sequence: TGTGCCAGCAGTTTAGGGGGACAGTTCCAAGAGACCCAGTACTTC.